The T cell receptor beta chain under discussion was sequenced for a study of blood T cell repertoires in COVID-19. TCRdb's copy holds only in-frame clones and misses some; the assay was immunoSEQ multiplex PCR. Among about 230,000 clones listed, around nine tenths were seen once. The clonotype was recovered from a woman aged 30 to 39 with acute COVID-19. The sample comprised PBMCs or T cells enriched from blood (not recorded which).

This chain's CDR3 is CASSLTSNTEAFF. DNA of the CDR3: TGTGCCAGCAGTTTAACGAGTAACACTGAAGCTTTCTTT. This sequence joins TRBV12-3 or TRBV12-4 and TRBJ1-1, with D unresolved. This CDR3 is 13 amino acids long. The germline V and J ends were trimmed by 2 bases and 2 bases, with 6 bases remaining between them.